This T cell receptor (beta chain) was captured by sequencing in a study of blood T cell repertoires in COVID-19 (TCRdb year 2020). In terms of the full investigation: The collaborator samples originated in the United States, Italy and Spain and spanned the acute and convalescent phases of COVID-19. The prospective study material was composed of cDNA or gDNA derived from T cells, B-cell-depleted T cells, or PBMCs. Deeply sampled blood TCRbeta repertoires from subjects exposed to, actively infected with, or recovered from COVID-19 were included in the dataset. A freely available public database, intended as a resource for researchers studying the immune response to SARS-CoV-2, is where the repertoires were released. The samples were drawn from two sources: the first 160 participants of the ongoing ImmuneRACE study, and 950 to 1,500 subjects contributed by 6 global collaborators. Sample metadata almost always included a de-identified subject ID, COVID-19 status, age in years and sex. Where HLA class I and class II types were available, the types were taken from metadata supplied by the sample provider, not from assay-based typing. Study-wide findings and limitations: Clinical and demographic metadata were provided uncurated, with the amount varying by source and participant.

TCRbeta CDR3 regions were amplified from genomic DNA using the immunoSEQ Assay, a bias-controlled multiplex PCR. The published analysis was carried out like this. The number of nucleated cells in each sample was estimated by amplification of reference gene primers within the assay. Sequence reads were collapsed and filtered to measure the absolute abundance of every unique TCRbeta CDR3 rearrangement. For each sample, productive Simpson clonality was calculated as the square root of Simpson's diversity index across productive rearrangements. TCRdb holds this immuneACCESS table with in-frame rearrangements only. Some clones are missing; in checked studies, unresolved V genes explain under half, and the rest has no known cause. D and trimming were read from the DNA, whereas the V and J calls and clone size are those reported in that table. Counted in this sample were 35,000 or so clones; 80% of them appeared once. The top ten clones comprise approximately 15% of the sample.

Whole blood was collected in K2EDTA tubes by collaborating institutions according to the institutions' own protocols. For TCRbeta analysis, collaborator samples were shipped as frozen whole blood, as isolated PBMCs, or as DNA extracted from either sample type. The germline V gene (reference sequence) specifies WNHNN as CDR1 and SYGVQD as CDR2. V is cut back by 1 base and J by 2 bases, with 6 bases in the junction unmatched. The CDR3 sequence holds 17 residues, the cysteine and phenylalanine included. Only the CDR3 part of the read is kept: 51 bases, read in frame from the first base. This clone was found once. What antigen it recognizes has not been identified. No qualities accompany the bases; no much larger clone lies one base away.

The specimen sequenced was peripheral blood. The chain uses TRBV10-1 and TRBJ2-5; TRBD2 matches 11 bases in the middle. This TCR came from a woman aged 70-85 years with acute or convalescent COVID-19. The DNA reads as follows: TGCGCCAGCAGTGAGTGGAAGGGACTAGCGGAACAAGAGACCCAGTACTTC. This codes for CASSEWKGLAEQETQYF.